What follows describes a single T cell receptor (beta chain). What it recognizes is unknown. The CDR3 consists of 16 residues. Deletions cut 4 bases from V and 1 base from J, with 17 bases between. Germline V gene data show CDR1 as SGHNT and CDR2 as YYREEE (reference sequence). This record comes from a study of cytomegalovirus exposure and HLA in healthy donors. Primers for the PCR totalled 60 Vbeta and 13 Jbeta. Assay: immunoSEQ multiplex PCR; the TCRdb copy retains only in-frame clones and omits some. This sample has 100,000 to 150,000 clones, with around 81% found just once. Overall study results and limits: Being productive about 90% or about 30% of the time was typical of most TCR beta V segments in an earlier analysis. Versus the approximately 720-donor mean, an Asian-associated ancestry cluster reportedly showed fewer N-insertions in a later analysis. For cytomegalovirus status, the classifier reportedly gave diagnoses with high specificity and sensitivity. The investigators catalogued 150 or so TCR beta chains as cytomegalovirus-associated.

The sequence was obtained from a man in his late teens or twenties in good health and CMV-seronegative. The chain has TRBV5-4 and TRBJ1-1; no definite D call. The sample taken for sequencing was PBMCs. The CDR3 spells CASSPRVFSWNTEAFF. The DNA for the CDR3 is TGTGCCAGCAGCCCCCGTGTGTTTAGTTGGAACACTGAAGCTTTCTTT.